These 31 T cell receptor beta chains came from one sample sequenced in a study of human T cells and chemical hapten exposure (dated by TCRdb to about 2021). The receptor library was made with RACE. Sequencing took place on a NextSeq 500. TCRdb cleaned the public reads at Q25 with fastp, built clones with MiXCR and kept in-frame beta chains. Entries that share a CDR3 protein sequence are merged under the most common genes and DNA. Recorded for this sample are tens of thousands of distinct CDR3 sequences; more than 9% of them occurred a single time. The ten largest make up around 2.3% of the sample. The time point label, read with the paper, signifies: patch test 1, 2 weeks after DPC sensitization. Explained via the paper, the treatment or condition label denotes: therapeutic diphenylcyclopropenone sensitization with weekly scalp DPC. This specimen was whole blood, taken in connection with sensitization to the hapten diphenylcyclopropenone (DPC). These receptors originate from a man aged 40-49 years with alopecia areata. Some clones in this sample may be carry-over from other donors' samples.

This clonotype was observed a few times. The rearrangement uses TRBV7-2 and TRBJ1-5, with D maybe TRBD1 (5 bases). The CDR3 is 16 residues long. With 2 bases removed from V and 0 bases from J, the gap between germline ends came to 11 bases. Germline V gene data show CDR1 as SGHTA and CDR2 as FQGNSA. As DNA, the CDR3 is TGTGCCAGCAGCTTAAGACGCACAGGTAGCAATCAGCCCCAGCATTTT. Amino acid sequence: CASSLRRTGSNQPQHF. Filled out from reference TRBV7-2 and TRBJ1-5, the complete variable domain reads GAGVSQSPSNKVTEKGKDVELRCDPISGHTALYWYRQSLGQGLEFLIYFQGNSAPDKSGLPSDRFSAERTGGSVSTLTIQRTQQEDSAVYLCASSLRRTGSNQPQHFGDGTRLSIL.

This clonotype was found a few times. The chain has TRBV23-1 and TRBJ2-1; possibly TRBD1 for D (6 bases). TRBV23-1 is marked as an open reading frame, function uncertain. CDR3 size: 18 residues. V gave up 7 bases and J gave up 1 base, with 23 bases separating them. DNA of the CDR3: TGCGCCAGCAAACGGAAATTACAGGGATTATGGTCCTACAATGAGCAGTTCTTC. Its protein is CASKRKLQGLWSYNEQFF.

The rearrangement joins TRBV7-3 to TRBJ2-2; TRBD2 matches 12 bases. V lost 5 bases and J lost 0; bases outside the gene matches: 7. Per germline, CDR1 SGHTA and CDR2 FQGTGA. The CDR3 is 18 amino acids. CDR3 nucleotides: TGTGCCAGCAGCCCGAGACTAGCGGGAGAACCGAACACCGGGGAGCTGTTTTTT. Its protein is CASSPRLAGEPNTGELFF.

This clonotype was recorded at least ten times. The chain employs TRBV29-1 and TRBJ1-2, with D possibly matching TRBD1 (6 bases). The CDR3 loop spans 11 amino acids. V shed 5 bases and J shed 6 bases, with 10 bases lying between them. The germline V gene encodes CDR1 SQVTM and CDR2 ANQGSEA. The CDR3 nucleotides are TGCAGCGTTCAGGCAGGGGATGGCTACACCTTC. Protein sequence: CSVQAGDGYTF.

CDR3 nucleotide sequence: TGTGCCACCAGCAGCGAGGCCCCCTACGAGCAGTACGTC. Protein sequence: CATSSEAPYEQYV. The rearrangement uses TRBV24-1 and TRBJ2-7; D call uncertain. The CDR3 has 13 amino acids. Looked up from germline, CDR1 is KGHDR and CDR2 is SFDVKD. V was pared by 7 bases and J by 2 bases, with 11 bases between.

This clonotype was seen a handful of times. CDR3 sequence reads: CASNLAGGFGELFF. CDR3 DNA: TGCGCCAGCAACTTAGCGGGAGGGTTCGGGGAGCTGTTTTTT. The chain has TRBV4-1 and TRBJ2-2; 11 nucleotides line up with TRBD2. The V segment lost 7 bases and the J segment 7 bases; nucleotides outside the gene matches: 5. Germline CDR1 MGHRA, CDR2 YSYEKL. The CDR3 extends over 14 amino acids.

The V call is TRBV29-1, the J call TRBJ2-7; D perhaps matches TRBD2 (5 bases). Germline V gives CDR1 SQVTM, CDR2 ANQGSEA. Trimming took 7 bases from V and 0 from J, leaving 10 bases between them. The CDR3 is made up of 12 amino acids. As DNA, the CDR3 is TGCAGCGCCCGAGCGGACTCCTACGAGCAGTACTTC. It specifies CSARADSYEQYF.

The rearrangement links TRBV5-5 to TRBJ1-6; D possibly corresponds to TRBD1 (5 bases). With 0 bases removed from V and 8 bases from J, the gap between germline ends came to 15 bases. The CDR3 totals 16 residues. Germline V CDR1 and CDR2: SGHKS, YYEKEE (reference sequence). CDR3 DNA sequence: TGTGCCAGCAGCTTGGCCGGGGGGATCGTTTATTCACCCCTCCACTTT. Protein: CASSLAGGIVYSPLHF.

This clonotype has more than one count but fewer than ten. The CDR3 DNA reads as TGTGCCAGCAGCCGTAACAGGGGAGGCAATCAGCCCCAGCATTTT. This gives the protein CASSRNRGGNQPQHF. V and J are TRBV12-3 or TRBV12-4 and TRBJ1-5; 7 positions agree with TRBD1. V was clipped by 6 bases and J by 2 bases; unmatched bases: 7. CDR3 length equals 15 residues.

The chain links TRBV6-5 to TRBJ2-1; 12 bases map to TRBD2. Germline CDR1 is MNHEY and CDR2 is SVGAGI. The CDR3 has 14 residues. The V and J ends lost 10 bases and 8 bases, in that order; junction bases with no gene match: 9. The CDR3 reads CATQTSGSWDEQFF. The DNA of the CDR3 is TGTGCCACGCAGACTAGCGGGAGTTGGGATGAGCAGTTCTTC.

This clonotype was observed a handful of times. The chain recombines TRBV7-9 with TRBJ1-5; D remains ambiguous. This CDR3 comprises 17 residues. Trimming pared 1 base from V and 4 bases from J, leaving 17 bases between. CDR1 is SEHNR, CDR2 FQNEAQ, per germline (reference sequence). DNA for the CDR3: TGTGCCAGCAGCTTAGGGGCAGGCGCTCTAGGGAATCAGCCCCAGCATTTT. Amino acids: CASSLGAGALGNQPQHF.

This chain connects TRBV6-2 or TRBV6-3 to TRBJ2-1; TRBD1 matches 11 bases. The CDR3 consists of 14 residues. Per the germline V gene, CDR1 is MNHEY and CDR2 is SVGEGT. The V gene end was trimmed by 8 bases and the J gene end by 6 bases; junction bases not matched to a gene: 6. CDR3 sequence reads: CASGDRGGINEQFF. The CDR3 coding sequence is TGTGCCAGCGGGGACAGGGGGGGGATCAATGAGCAGTTCTTC.

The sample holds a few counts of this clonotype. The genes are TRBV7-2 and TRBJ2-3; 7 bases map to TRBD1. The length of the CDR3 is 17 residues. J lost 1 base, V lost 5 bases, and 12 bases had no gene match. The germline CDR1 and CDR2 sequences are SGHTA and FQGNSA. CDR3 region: CASSPYLRGLGTDTQYF. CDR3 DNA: TGTGCCAGCAGCCCCTATCTTAGGGGGCTAGGCACAGATACGCAGTATTTT. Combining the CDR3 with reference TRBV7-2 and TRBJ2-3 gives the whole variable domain GAGVSQSPSNKVTEKGKDVELRCDPISGHTALYWYRQSLGQGLEFLIYFQGNSAPDKSGLPSDRFSAERTGGSVSTLTIQRTQQEDSAVYLCASSPYLRGLGTDTQYFGPGTRLTVL.

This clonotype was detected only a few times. For the CDR3, the DNA is TGTGCCACCAGTGATACCGGCGCCGGGACAAAACAAGAGACCCAGTACTTC. Its protein product is CATSDTGAGTKQETQYF. The rearrangement joins TRBV24-1 to TRBJ2-5; weak D call: TRBD1 (6 bases). With 3 bases removed from V and 2 bases from J, the gap between germline ends came to 18 bases. Germline CDR1 and CDR2: KGHDR and SFDVKD. The CDR3 is 17 amino acids.

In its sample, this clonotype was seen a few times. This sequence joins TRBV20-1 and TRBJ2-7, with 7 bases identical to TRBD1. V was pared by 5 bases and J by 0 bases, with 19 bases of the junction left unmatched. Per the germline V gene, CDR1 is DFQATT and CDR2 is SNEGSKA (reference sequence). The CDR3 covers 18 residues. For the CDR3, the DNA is TGCAGTGCTTCCGTGCCGGGACAGAAAAACCCTAGCTCCTACGAGCAGTACTTC. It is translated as CSASVPGQKNPSSYEQYF.

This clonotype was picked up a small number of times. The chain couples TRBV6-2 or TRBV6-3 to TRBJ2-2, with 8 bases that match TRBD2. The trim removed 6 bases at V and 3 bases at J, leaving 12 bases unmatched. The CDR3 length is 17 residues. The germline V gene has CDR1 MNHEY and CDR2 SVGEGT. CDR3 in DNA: TGTGCCAGCAGCCCCCTCCAGCGGGAGACCGACACCGGGGAGCTGTTTTTT. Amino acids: CASSPLQRETDTGELFF.

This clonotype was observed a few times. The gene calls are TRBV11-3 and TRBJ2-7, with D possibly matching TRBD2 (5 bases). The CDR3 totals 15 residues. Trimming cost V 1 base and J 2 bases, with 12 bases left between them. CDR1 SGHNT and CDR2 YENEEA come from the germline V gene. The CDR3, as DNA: TGTGCCAGCAGCTTAGGTGGAACTAGAACCTACGAGCAGTACGTC. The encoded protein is CASSLGGTRTYEQYV.

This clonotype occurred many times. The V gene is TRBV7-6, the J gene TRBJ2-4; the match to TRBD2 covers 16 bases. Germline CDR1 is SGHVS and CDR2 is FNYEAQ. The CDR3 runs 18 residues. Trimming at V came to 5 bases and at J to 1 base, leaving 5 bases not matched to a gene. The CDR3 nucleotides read TGTGCCAGCAGCCGGGGACTAGCGGGAGGGCGGGCCAAAAACATTCAGTACTTC. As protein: CASSRGLAGGRAKNIQYF.

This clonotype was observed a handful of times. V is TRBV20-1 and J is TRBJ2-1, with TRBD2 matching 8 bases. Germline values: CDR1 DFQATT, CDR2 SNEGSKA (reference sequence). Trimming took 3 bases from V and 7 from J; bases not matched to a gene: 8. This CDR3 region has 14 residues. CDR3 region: CSARSGRFRNEQFF. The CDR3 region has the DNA TGCAGTGCTAGGAGCGGGAGATTCCGTAATGAGCAGTTCTTC.

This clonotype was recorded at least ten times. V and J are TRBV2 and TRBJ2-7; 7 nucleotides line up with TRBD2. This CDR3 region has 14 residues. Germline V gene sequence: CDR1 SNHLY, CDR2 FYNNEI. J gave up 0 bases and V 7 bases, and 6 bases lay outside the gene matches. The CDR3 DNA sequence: TGTGCCAGCATGCTGGGGACTATCTCCTACGAGCAGTACGTC. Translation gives CASMLGTISYEQYV.

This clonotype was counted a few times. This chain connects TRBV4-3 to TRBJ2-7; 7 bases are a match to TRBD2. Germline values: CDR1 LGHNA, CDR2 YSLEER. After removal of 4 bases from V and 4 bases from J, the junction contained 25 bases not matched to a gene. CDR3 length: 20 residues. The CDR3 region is CASSPGKHGYRRENLYEQYV. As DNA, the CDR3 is TGCGCCAGCAGCCCCGGTAAGCATGGGTATCGGCGGGAGAACCTTTACGAGCAGTACGTC.

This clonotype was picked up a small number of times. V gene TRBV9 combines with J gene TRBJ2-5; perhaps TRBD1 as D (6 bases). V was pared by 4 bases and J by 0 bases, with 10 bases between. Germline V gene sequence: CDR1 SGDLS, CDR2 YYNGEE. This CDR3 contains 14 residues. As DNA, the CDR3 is TGTGCCAGCAGCCCGTGGACAGACCAAGAGACCCAGTACTTC. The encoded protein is CASSPWTDQETQYF.

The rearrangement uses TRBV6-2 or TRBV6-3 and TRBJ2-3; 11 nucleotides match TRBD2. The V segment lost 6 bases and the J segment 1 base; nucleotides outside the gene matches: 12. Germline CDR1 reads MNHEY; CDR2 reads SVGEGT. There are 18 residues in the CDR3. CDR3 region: CASRTGTSGRGGTDTQYF. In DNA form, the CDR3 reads TGTGCCAGCAGGACCGGGACTAGCGGTCGGGGGGGCACAGATACGCAGTATTTT.

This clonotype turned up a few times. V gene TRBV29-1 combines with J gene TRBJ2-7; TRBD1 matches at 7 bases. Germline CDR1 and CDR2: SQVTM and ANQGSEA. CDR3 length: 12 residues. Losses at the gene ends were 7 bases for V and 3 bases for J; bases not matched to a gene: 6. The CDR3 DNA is TGCAGCGCAGGGGGACAGAACTACGAGCAGTACTTC. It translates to CSAGGQNYEQYF.

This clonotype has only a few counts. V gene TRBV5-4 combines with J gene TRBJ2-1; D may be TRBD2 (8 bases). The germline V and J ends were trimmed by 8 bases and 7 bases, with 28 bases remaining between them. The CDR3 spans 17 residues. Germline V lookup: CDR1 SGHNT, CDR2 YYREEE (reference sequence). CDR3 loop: CARGRAGVSGGWNEQFF. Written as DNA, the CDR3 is TGTGCCAGAGGGCGAGCGGGAGTCTCAGGGGGATGGAATGAGCAGTTCTTC.

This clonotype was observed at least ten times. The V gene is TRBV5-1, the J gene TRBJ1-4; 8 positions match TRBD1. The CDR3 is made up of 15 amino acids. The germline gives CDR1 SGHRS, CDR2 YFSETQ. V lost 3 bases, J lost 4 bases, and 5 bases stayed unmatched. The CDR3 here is CASSSRTGLNEKLFF. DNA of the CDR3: TGCGCCAGCAGCTCCCGGACAGGGCTTAATGAAAAACTGTTTTTT. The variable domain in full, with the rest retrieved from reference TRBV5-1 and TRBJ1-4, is KAGVTQTPRYLIKTRGQQVTLSCSPISGHRSVSWYQQTPGQGLQFLFEYFSETQRNKGNFPGRFSGRQFSNSRSEMNVSTLELGDSALYLCASSSRTGLNEKLFFGSGTQLSVL.

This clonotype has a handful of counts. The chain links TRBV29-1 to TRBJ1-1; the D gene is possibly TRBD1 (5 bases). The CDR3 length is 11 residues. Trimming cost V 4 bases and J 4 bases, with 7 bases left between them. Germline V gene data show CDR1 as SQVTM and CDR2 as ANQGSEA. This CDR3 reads CSVGGVTEAFF. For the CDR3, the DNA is TGCAGCGTTGGGGGGGTCACTGAAGCTTTCTTT.

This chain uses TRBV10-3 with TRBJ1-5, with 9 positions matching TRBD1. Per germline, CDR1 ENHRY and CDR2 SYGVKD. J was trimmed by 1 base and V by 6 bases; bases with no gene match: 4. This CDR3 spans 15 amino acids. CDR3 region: CAISQQGASNQPQHF. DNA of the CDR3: TGTGCCATCAGCCAACAGGGGGCAAGCAATCAGCCCCAGCATTTT.

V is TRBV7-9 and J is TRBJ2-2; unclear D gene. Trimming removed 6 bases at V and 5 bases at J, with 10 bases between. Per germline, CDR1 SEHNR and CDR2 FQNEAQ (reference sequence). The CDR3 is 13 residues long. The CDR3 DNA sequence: TGTGCCAGCAGACCCGACTTAACCGGGGAGCTGTTTTTT. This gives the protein CASRPDLTGELFF.

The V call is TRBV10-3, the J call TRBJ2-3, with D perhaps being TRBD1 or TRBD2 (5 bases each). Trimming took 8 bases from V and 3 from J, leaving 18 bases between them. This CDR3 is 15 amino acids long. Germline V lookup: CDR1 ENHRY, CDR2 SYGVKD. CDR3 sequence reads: CAIGLSGTETDTQYF. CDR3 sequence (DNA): TGTGCCATCGGGCTCTCCGGGACGGAGACAGATACGCAGTATTTT.

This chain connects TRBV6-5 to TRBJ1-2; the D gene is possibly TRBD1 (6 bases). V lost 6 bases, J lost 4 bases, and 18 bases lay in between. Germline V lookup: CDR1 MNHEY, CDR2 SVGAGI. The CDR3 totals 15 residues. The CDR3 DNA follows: TGTGCCAGCAGCCCCCGGAGGGGACACATCTATGGCTACACCTTC. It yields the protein CASSPRRGHIYGYTF.